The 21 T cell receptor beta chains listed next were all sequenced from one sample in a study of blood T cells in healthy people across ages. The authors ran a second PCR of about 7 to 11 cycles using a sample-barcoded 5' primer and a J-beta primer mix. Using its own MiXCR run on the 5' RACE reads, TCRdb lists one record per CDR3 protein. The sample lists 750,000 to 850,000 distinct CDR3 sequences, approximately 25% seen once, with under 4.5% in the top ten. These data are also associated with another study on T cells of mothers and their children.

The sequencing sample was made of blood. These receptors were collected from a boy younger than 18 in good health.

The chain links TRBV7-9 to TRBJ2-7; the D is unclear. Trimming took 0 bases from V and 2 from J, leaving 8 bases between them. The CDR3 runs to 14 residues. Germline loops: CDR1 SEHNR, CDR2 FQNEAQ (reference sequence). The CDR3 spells CASSLAYMPYEQYF. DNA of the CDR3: TGTGCCAGCAGCTTAGCGTACATGCCCTACGAGCAGTACTTC.

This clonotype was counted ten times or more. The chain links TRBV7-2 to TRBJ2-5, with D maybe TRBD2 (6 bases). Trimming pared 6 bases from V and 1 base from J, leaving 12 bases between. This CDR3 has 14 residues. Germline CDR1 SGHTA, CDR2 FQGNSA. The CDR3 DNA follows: TGTGCCAGCAGTTTGGTGGGGGGCCAAGAGACCCAGTACTTC. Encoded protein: CASSLVGGQETQYF.

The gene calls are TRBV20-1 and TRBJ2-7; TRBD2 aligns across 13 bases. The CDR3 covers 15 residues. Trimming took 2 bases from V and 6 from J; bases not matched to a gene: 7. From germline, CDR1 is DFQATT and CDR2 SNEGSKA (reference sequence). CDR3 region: CSARPGLAGDGEQYF. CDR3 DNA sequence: TGCAGTGCTAGACCAGGACTAGCGGGAGACGGCGAGCAGTACTTC.

In nucleotides, the CDR3 is TGCAGTGCTAGAGATCGGGGTCATGAGCAGTTCTTC. Residues: CSARDRGHEQFF. This chain uses TRBV20-1 with TRBJ2-5, with a possible D match to TRBD2 (5 bases). The end of the DNA aligns better with TRBJ2-1, so the J call may be wrong. Germline V CDR1 and CDR2: DFQATT, SNEGSKA (reference sequence). This CDR3 contains 12 residues.

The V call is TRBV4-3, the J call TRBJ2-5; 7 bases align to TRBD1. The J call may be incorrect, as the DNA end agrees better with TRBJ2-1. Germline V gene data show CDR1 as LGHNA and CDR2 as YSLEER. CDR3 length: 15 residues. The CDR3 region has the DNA TGCGCCAGCAGCCACTCAGGGGGTGGTGGGAATGAGCAGTTCTTC. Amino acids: CASSHSGGGGNEQFF.

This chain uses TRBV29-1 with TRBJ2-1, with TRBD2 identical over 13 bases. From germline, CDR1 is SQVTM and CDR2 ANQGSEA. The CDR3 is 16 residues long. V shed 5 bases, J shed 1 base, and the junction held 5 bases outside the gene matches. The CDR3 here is CSVLRTSGRSYNEQFF. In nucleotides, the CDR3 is TGCAGCGTTTTAAGGACTAGCGGGAGATCCTACAATGAGCAGTTCTTC.

The CDR3 reads CSAPTSGRYEQFF. For the CDR3, the DNA is TGCAGTGCTCCGACTAGCGGGAGATATGAGCAGTTCTTC. V and J are TRBV20-1 and TRBJ2-1; TRBD2 matches 12 bases. The V gene end was trimmed by 5 bases and the J gene end by 8 bases; junction bases not matched to a gene: 4. The CDR3 is 13 residues long. Germline V gene data show CDR1 as DFQATT and CDR2 as SNEGSKA (reference sequence).

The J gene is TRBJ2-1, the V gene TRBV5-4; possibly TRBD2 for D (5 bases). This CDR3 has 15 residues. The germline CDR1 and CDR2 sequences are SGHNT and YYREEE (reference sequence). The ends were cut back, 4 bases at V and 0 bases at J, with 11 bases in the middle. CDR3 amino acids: CASSPGESSYNEQFF. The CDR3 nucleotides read TGTGCCAGCAGCCCTGGGGAGAGCTCCTACAATGAGCAGTTCTTC.

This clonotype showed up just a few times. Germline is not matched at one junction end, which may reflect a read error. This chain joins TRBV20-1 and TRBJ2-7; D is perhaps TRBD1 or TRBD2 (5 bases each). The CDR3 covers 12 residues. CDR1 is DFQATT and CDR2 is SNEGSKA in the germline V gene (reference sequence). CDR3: CSASSPGRQDPF. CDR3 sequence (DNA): TGCAGTGCTAGCTCCCCGGGACGCCAAGACCCCTTC.

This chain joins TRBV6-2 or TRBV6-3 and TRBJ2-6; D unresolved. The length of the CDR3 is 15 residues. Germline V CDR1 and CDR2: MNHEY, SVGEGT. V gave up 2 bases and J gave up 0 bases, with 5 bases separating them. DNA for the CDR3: TGTGCCAGCAGTTACATCCACTCTGGGGCCAACGTCCTGACTTTC. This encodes CASSYIHSGANVLTF.

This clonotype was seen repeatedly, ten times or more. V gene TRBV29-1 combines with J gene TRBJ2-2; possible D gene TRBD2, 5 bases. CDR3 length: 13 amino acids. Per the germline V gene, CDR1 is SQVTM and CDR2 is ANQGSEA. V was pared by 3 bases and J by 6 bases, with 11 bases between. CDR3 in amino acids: CSVDLQDSGELFF. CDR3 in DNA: TGCAGCGTTGATCTCCAGGACTCCGGGGAGCTGTTTTTT.

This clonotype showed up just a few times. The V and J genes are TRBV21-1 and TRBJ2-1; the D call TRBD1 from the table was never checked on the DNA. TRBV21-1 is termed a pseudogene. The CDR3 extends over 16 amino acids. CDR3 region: CASSNYRPGSYNEQFF. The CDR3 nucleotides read TGTGCCAGCAGCAATTATCGTCCAGGGTCCTACAATGAGCAGTTCTTC.

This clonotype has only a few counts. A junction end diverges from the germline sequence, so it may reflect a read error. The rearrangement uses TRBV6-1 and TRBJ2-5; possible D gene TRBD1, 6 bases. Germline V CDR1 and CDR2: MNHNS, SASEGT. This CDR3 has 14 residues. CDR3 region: CASREGQYGETQYF. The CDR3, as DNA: TGTGCCAGCAGGGAAGGACAGTACGGAGAGACCCAGTACTTC.

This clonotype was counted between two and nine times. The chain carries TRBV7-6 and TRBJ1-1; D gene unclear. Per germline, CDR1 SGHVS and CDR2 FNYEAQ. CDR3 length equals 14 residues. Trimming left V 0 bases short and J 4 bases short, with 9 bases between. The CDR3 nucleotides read TGTGCCAGCAGCTTAGCCGAATCCGGCACTGAAGCTTTCTTT. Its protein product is CASSLAESGTEAFF.

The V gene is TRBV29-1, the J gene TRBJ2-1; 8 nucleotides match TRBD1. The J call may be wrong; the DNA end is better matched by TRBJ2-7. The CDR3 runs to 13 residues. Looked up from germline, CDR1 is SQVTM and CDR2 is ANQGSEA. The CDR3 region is CSVSWTGTYEQYF. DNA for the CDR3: TGCAGCGTCTCCTGGACAGGGACCTACGAGCAGTACTTC.

The CDR3 DNA reads as TGTGCCAGCAGCTTAGCTGGGGGGACTAATGAAAAACTGTTTTTT. This sequence encodes CASSLAGGTNEKLFF. The chain employs TRBV11-2 and TRBJ1-4; the D gene is possibly TRBD1 (5 bases). Germline-derived CDR1 and CDR2 are SGHAT and FQNNGV. Trimming cost V 1 base and J 2 bases, with 8 bases left between them. There are 15 residues in the CDR3.

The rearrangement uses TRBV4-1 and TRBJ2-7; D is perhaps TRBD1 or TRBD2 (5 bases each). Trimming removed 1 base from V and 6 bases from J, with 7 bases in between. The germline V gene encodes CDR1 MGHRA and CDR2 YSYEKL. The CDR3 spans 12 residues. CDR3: CASSQGGTEQYF. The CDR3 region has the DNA TGCGCCAGCAGCCAAGGGGGGACCGAGCAGTACTTC.

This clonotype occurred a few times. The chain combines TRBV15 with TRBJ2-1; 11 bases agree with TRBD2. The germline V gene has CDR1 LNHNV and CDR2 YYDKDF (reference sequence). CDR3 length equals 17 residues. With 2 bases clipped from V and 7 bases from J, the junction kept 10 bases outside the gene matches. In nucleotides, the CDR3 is TGTGCCACCAGCAGACTAGCGGGAGGCACCTTGGGGAATGAGCAGTTCTTC. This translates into CATSRLAGGTLGNEQFF.

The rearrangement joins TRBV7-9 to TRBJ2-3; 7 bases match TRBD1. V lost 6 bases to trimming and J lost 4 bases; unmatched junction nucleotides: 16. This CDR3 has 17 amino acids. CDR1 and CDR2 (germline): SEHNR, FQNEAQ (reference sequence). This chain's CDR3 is CASRHATETGYPDTQYF. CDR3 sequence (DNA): TGTGCCAGCAGGCATGCTACGGAGACAGGGTATCCAGATACGCAGTATTTT.

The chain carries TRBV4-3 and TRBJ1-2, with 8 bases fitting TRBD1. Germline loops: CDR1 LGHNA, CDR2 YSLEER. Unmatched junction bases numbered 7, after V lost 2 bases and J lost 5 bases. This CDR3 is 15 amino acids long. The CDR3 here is CASSQLTTGGYGYTF. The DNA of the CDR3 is TGCGCCAGCAGCCAACTAACCACAGGGGGGTATGGCTACACCTTC.

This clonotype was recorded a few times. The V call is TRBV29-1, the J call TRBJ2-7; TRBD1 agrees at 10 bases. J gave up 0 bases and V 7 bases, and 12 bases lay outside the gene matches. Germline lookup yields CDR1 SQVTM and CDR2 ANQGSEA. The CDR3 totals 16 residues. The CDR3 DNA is TGCAGCGCCTGGGGGGGACAGGGGAGGCTCTCCTACGAGCAGTACTTC. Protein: CSAWGGQGRLSYEQYF.